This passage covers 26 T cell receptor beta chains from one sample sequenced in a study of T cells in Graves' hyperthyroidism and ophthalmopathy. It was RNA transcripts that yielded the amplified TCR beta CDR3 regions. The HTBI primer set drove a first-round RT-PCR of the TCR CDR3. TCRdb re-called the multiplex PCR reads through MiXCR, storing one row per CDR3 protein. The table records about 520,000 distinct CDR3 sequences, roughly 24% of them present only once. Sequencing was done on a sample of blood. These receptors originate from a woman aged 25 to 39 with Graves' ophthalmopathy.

The CDR3 is CASSYSGAGYGYTF. DNA of the CDR3: TGTGCCAGCAGTTACTCGGGCGCTGGCTATGGCTACACCTTC. This chain connects TRBV12-3 or TRBV12-4 to TRBJ1-2; D gene uncertain. Trimming pared 4 bases from V and 4 bases from J, leaving 13 bases between. The CDR3 is 14 residues long.

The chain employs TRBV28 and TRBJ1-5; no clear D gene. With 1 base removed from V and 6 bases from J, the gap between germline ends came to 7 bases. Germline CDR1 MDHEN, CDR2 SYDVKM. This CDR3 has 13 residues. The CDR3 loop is CASSLLGPQPQHF. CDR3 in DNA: TGTGCCAGCAGTTTATTGGGTCCTCAGCCCCAGCATTTT.

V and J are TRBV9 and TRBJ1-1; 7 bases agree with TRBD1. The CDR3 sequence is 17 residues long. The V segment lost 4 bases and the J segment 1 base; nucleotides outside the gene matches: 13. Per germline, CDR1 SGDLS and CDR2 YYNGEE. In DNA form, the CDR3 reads TGTGCCAGCAGCTTTCCCGCGACAGGGATTCGGAACACTGAAGCTTTCTTT. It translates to CASSFPATGIRNTEAFF.

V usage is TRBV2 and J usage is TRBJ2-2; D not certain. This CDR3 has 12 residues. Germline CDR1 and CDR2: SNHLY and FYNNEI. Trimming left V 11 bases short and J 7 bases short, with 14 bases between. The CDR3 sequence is CAFKGLGGELFF. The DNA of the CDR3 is TGTGCCTTCAAAGGGCTAGGCGGGGAGCTGTTTTTT.

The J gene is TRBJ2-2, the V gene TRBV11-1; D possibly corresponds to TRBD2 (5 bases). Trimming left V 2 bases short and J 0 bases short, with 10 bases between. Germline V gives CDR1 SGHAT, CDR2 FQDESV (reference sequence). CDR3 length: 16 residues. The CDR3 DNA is TGTGCCAGCAGCTTATTACTAGACCCGAACACCGGGGAGCTGTTTTTT. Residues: CASSLLLDPNTGELFF.

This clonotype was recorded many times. The CDR3, as DNA: TGTGCCTGGAGTCGTGGTTATGGCTACACCTTC. Encoded protein: CAWSRGYGYTF. The genes are TRBV30 and TRBJ1-2, with D unclear. The CDR3 totals 11 residues. Germline V gene data show CDR1 as GTSNPN and CDR2 as SVGIG (reference sequence). Deletions cut 2 bases from V and 5 bases from J, with 6 bases between.

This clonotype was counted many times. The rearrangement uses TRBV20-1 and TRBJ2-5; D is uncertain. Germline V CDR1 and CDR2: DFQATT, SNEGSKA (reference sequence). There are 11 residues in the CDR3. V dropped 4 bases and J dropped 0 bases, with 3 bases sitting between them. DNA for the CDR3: TGCAGTGCTAAATACCAAGAGACCCAGTACTTC. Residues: CSAKYQETQYF.

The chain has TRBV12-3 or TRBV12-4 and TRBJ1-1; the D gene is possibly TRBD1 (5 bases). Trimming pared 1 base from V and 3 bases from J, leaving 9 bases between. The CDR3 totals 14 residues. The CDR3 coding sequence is TGTGCCAGCAGTTTAGAAGGGGCACACACTGAAGCTTTCTTT. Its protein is CASSLEGAHTEAFF.

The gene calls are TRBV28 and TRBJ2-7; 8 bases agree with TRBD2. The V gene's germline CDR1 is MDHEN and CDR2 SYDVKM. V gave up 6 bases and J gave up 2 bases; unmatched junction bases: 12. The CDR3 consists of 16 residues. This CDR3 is CASRGKAAGDPYEQYF. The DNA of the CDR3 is TGTGCCAGCAGAGGTAAGGCAGCGGGGGATCCCTACGAGCAGTACTTC. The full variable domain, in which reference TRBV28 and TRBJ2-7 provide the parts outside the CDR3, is DVKVTQSSRYLVKRTGEKVFLECVQDMDHENMFWYRQDPGLGLRLIYFSYDVKMKEKGDIPEGYSVSREKKERFSLILESASTNQTSMYLCASRGKAAGDPYEQYFGPGTRLTVT.

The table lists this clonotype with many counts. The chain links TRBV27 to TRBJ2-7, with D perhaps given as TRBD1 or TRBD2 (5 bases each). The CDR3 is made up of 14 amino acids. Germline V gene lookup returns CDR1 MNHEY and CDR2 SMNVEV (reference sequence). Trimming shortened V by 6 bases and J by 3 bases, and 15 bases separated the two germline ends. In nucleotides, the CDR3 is TGTGCCAGCAGCTCTGGGGACGGTATCTACGAGCAGTACTTC. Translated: CASSSGDGIYEQYF.

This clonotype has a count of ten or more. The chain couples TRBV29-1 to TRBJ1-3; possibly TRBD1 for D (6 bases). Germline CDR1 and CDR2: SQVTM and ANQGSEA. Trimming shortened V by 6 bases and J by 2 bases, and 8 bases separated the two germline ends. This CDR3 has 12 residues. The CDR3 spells CSVGHTGNTIYF. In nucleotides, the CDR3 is TGCAGCGTGGGACATACTGGAAACACCATATATTTT. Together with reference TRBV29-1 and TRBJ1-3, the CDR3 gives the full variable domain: SAVISQKPSRDICQRGTSLTIQCQVDSQVTMMFWYRQQPGQSLTLIATANQGSEATYESGFVIDKFPISRPNLTFSTLTVSNMSPEDSSIYLCSVGHTGNTIYFGEGSWLTVV.

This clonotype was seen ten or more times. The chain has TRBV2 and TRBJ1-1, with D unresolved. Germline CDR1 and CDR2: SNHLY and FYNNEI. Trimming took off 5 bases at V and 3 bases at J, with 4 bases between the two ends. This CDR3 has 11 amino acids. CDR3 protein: CASSQDTEAFF. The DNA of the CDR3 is TGTGCCAGCAGTCAGGACACTGAAGCTTTCTTT.

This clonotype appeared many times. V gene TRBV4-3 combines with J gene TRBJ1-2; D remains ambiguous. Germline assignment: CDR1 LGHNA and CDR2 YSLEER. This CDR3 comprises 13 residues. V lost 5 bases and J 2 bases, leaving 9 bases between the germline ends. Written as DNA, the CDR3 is TGCGCCAGCAGCACAGAGCTAAACTATGGCTACACCTTC. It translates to CASSTELNYGYTF.

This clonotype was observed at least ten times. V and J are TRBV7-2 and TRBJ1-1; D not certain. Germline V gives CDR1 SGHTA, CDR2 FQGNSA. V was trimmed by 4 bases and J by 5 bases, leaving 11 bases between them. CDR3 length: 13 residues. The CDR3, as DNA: TGTGCCAGCAGCTCTAATGTCGAGACTGAAGCTTTCTTT. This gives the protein CASSSNVETEAFF.

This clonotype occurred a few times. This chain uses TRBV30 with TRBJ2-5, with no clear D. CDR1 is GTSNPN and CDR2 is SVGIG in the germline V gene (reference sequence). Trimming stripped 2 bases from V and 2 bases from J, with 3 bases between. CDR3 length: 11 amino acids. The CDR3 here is CAWSRQETQYF. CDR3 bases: TGTGCCTGGAGTAGACAAGAGACCCAGTACTTC.

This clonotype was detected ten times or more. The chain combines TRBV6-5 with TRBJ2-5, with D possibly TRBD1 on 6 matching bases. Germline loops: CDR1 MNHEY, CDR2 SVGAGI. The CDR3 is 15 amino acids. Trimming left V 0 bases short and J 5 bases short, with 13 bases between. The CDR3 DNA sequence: TGTGCCAGCAGTTACTCAAGGGGGATATGGGAGACCCAGTACTTC. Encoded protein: CASSYSRGIWETQYF.

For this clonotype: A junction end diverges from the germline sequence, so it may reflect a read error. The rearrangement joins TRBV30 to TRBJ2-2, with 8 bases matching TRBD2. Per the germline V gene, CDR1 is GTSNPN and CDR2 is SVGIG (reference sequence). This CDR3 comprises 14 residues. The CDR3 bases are TGTGCCTGGAGTGGGAGACTAGCGACCGGGGAGCTGTTCTTT. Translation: CAWSGRLATGELFF.

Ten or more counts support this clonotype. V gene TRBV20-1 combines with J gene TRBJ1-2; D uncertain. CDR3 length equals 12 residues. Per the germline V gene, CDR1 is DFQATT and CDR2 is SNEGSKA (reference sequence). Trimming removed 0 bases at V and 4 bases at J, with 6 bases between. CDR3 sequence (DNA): TGCAGTGCTAGAGATACGAGCTATGGCTACACCTTC. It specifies CSARDTSYGYTF.

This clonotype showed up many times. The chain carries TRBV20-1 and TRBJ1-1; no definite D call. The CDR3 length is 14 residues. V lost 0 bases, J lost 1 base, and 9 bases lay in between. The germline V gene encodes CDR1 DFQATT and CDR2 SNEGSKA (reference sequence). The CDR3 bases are TGCAGTGCTAGAGAAGAAAACAAGAACACTGAAGCTTTCTTT. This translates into CSAREENKNTEAFF.

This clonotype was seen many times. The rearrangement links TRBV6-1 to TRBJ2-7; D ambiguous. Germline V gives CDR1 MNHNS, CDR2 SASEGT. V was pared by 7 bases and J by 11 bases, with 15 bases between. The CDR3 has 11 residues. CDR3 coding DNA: TGTGCCAGCACCGGCGGACGGGCGGAGTACTTC. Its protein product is CASTGGRAEYF.

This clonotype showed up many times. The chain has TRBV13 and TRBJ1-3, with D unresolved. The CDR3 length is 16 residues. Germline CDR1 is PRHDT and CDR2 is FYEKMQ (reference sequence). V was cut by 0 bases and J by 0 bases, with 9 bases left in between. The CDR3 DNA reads TGTGCCAGCAGCTTAGGGGCCCTCTACTCTGGAAACACCATATATTTT. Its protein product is CASSLGALYSGNTIYF.

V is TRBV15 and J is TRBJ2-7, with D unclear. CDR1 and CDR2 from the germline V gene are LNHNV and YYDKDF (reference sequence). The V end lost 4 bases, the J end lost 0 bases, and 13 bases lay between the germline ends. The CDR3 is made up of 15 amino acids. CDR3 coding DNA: TGTGCCACCAGCAATCTCGGGCCGAGCTCCTACGAGCAGTACTTC. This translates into CATSNLGPSSYEQYF.

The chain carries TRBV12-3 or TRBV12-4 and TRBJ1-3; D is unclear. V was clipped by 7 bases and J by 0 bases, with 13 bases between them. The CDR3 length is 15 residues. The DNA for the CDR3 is TGTGCCAGCACCTTATCCCTCAGCTCTGGAAACACCATATATTTT. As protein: CASTLSLSSGNTIYF.

CDR3 DNA sequence: TGCAGTGCTAGATTAGGTGGGGACTCCTACGAGCAGTACTTC. Translation: CSARLGGDSYEQYF. This chain links TRBV20-1 with TRBJ2-7; D ambiguous. This CDR3 has 14 residues. Germline V lookup: CDR1 DFQATT, CDR2 SNEGSKA (reference sequence). V was trimmed by 2 bases and J by 0 bases, leaving 11 bases between them.

CDR3 in amino acids: CASSVLWPSGSYEQYF. CDR3 sequence (DNA): TGTGCCAGCAGCGTCCTTTGGCCTAGCGGGAGTTACGAGCAGTACTTC. The chain employs TRBV11-2 and TRBJ2-7, with 10 bases that match TRBD2. Per germline, CDR1 SGHAT and CDR2 FQNNGV. This CDR3 is 16 amino acids long. V lost 5 bases to trimming and J lost 4 bases; unmatched junction nucleotides: 11.

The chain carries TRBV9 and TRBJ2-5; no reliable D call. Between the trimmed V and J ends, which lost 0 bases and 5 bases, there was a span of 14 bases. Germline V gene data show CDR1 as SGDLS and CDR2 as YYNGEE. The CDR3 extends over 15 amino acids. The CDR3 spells CASSVATSGGETQYF. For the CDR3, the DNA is TGTGCCAGCAGCGTAGCTACATCAGGTGGGGAGACCCAGTACTTC. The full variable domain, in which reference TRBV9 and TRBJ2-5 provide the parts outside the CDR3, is DSGVTQTPKHLITATGQRVTLRCSPRSGDLSVYWYQQSLDQGLQFLIQYYNGEERAKGNILERFSAQQFPDLHSELNLSSLELGDSALYFCASSVATSGGETQYFGPGTRLLVL.